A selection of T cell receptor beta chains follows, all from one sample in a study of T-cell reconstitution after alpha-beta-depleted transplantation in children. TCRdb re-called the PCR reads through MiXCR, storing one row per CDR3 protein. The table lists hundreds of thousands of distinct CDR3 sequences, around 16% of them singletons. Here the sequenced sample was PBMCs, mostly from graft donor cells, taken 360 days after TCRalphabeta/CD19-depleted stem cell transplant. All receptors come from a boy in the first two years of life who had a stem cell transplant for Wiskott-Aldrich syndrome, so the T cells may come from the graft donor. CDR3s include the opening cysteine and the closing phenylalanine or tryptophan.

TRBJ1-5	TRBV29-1	CSPEGPNPSPQHF
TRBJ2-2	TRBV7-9	CASSLPTGGGTGELFF
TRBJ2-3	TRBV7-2	CASSLGLAAAQGTQYF
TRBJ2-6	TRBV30	CALQQGAGANVLTF
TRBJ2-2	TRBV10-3	CAISSFATGELFF
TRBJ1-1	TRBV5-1	CASSLDRVAFF
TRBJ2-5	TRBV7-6	CASSGVRGVQETQYF
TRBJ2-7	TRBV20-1	CSARDTGTGGSYEQYF
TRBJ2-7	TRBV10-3	CAISEIGDYEQYF
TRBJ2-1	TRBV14	CASSQVPGGAVYNEQFF
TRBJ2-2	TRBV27	CASSFTTVTGELFF
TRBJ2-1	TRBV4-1	CASSQRAGGLYNEQFF
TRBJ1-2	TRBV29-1	CSALHAGYTF
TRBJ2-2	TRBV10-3	CAITEGLANTGELFF
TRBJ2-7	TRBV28	CASSLSVGAGIYEQYF
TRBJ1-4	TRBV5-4	CASSSHRGTNEKLFF
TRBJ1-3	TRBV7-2	CASSLDRGNTIYF
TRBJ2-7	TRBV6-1	CASSRTAFYEQYF
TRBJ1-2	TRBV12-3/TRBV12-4	CASSWGTGFNYGYTF
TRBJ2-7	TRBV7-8	CASSLQDTKRYEQYF
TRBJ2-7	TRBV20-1	CSAPEQSRYEQYF
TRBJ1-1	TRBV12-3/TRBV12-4	CASRTSVNTEAFF
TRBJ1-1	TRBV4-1	CASSQDPGLIEAFF
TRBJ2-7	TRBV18	CASSPRTGANSYEQYF
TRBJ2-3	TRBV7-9	CASRFNLAGGPATQYF
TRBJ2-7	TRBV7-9	CASTPGVRLAGEFYDF
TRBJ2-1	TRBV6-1	CATSNRGALEQFF
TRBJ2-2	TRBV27	CASRGQQGTGELFF
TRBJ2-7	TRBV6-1	CASTPGPLSYEQYF